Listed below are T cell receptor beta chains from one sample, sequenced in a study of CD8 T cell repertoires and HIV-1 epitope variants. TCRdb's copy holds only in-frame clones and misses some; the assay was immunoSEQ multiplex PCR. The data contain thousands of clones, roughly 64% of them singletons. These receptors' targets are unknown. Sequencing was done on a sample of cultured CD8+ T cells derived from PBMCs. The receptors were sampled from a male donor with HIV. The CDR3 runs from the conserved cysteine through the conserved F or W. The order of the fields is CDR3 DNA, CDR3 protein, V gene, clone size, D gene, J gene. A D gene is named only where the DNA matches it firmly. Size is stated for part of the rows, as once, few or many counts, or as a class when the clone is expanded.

cdr3_nt: TGTGCCAGTAGTATAGGGGGGGACCCGCGGGAAAAACTGTTTTTT
cdr3_aa: CASSIGGDPREKLFF
v_call: TRBV19
clone_size: .
d_call: .
j_call: TRBJ1-4

cdr3_nt: TGTGCCATCAGCCCGAGGGGGGGAGATGAAAAACTGTTTTTT
cdr3_aa: CAISPRGGDEKLFF
v_call: TRBV10-3
clone_size: .
d_call: .
j_call: TRBJ1-4

cdr3_nt: TGTGCCAGCAGCAAACAAGCTTTCTTT
cdr3_aa: CASSKQAFF
v_call: TRBV21-1
clone_size: .
d_call: .
j_call: TRBJ1-1

cdr3_nt: TGTGCCAGCAGAGAGGACGGACAACCTAACTATGGCTACACCTTC
cdr3_aa: CASREDGQPNYGYTF
v_call: TRBV2
clone_size: .
d_call: .
j_call: TRBJ1-2

cdr3_nt: TGTGCCAGCAGCTCGACAGAAGATAGCAATCAGCCCCAGCATTTT
cdr3_aa: CASSSTEDSNQPQHF
v_call: TRBV5-4
clone_size: .
d_call: .
j_call: TRBJ1-5

cdr3_nt: TGTGCCAGTATGACTACGGGGGCGAGTGAGCAGTTCTTC
cdr3_aa: CASMTTGASEQFF
v_call: TRBV19
clone_size: .
d_call: .
j_call: TRBJ2-1

cdr3_nt: TGTGCCAGCAGCTTAGTGGAGACAGGGATCTACGAGCAGTACTTC
cdr3_aa: CASSLVETGIYEQYF
v_call: TRBV7-9
clone_size: few
d_call: TRBD1
j_call: TRBJ2-7

cdr3_nt: TGTGCCAGCAGTCCCTCCTGGGGCACCTACGAGCAGTACTTC
cdr3_aa: CASSPSWGTYEQYF
v_call: TRBV6-6
clone_size: .
d_call: .
j_call: TRBJ2-7

cdr3_nt: TGTGCCAGCTCAACCTCTGGAAACACCATATATTTT
cdr3_aa: CASSTSGNTIYF
v_call: TRBV28
clone_size: .
d_call: .
j_call: TRBJ1-3

cdr3_nt: TGTGCCAGCAGCCAAACCCTGACAGGGAGCTCCTACGAGCAGTACTTC
cdr3_aa: CASSQTLTGSSYEQYF
v_call: TRBV5-6
clone_size: few
d_call: TRBD1
j_call: TRBJ2-7

cdr3_nt: TGTGCCAGCAGCCACACCCTTAACGGGGGGGAGGGTGGCTACACCTTC
cdr3_aa: CASSHTLNGGEGGYTF
v_call: TRBV4-2
clone_size: .
d_call: .
j_call: TRBJ1-2

cdr3_nt: TGTGCCAGCAGTGAACTTCCACAAGACCTAGACTATGGCTACACCTTC
cdr3_aa: CASSELPQDLDYGYTF
v_call: TRBV10-3
clone_size: .
d_call: .
j_call: TRBJ1-2

cdr3_nt: TGCGCCAGCAGCACTCCGGGGGGAGAGACCCAGTACTTC
cdr3_aa: CASSTPGGETQYF
v_call: TRBV5-1
clone_size: .
d_call: TRBD2
j_call: TRBJ2-5

cdr3_nt: TGTGCCAGCAGCTTGGGCTTCCAGGATACGCAGTATTTT
cdr3_aa: CASSLGFQDTQYF
v_call: TRBV7-9
clone_size: .
d_call: .
j_call: TRBJ2-3

cdr3_nt: TGCGCCAGCAGCCAATTACCAGGGTTGAACACTGAAGCTTTCTTT
cdr3_aa: CASSQLPGLNTEAFF
v_call: TRBV4-1
clone_size: .
d_call: .
j_call: TRBJ1-1

cdr3_nt: TGCGCCAGCAGCCAAGAAAACTCGAATTTATACGAGCAGTACTTC
cdr3_aa: CASSQENSNLYEQYF
v_call: TRBV4-3
clone_size: .
d_call: .
j_call: TRBJ2-7

cdr3_nt: TGTGCCAGCAGTTACGCCGTACCTGGAGCCTACGAGCAGTACTTC
cdr3_aa: CASSYAVPGAYEQYF
v_call: TRBV6-5
clone_size: .
d_call: .
j_call: TRBJ2-7

cdr3_nt: TGTGCCAGCAGTCTTGGGACAGGGGTGAATGAAGCTTTCTTT
cdr3_aa: CASSLGTGVNEAFF
v_call: TRBV6-5
clone_size: .
d_call: TRBD1
j_call: TRBJ1-1

cdr3_nt: TGTGCCAGCAGCCAAGTGAGGGACAGCTATGGCTACACCTTC
cdr3_aa: CASSQVRDSYGYTF
v_call: TRBV4-2
clone_size: .
d_call: TRBD1
j_call: TRBJ1-2

cdr3_nt: TGTGCCAGCAGTTCTGGGACGGTCGGCTACGAGCAGTACTTC
cdr3_aa: CASSSGTVGYEQYF
v_call: TRBV5-4
clone_size: .
d_call: .
j_call: TRBJ2-7

cdr3_nt: TGCAGCGTTGAAGGGGGTCTAGGGACAGATACGCAGTATTTT
cdr3_aa: CSVEGGLGTDTQYF
v_call: TRBV29-1
clone_size: .
d_call: .
j_call: TRBJ2-3

cdr3_nt: TGTGCCAGCACCCGGTCTGGGTCGGGGGGCTATGGCTACACCTTC
cdr3_aa: CASTRSGSGGYGYTF
v_call: TRBV9
clone_size: few
d_call: .
j_call: TRBJ1-2

cdr3_nt: TGTGCCAGCACACTCGCGGCGAGTTCGGACACTGAAGCTTTCTTT
cdr3_aa: CASTLAASSDTEAFF
v_call: TRBV28
clone_size: .
d_call: .
j_call: TRBJ1-1

cdr3_nt: TGCGCCAGCAGCTTCGCTAGCGGGAGAGGCACAGATACGCAGTATTTT
cdr3_aa: CASSFASGRGTDTQYF
v_call: TRBV5-1
clone_size: .
d_call: TRBD2
j_call: TRBJ2-3

cdr3_nt: TGTGCCAGCAGTGACCGGAGGGGGAGCACAGATACGCAGTATTTT
cdr3_aa: CASSDRRGSTDTQYF
v_call: TRBV25-1
clone_size: .
d_call: .
j_call: TRBJ2-3

cdr3_nt: TGTGCCAGCAGTTCCGAGCGGCAAGCGAACACCGGGGAGCTGTTTTTT
cdr3_aa: CASSSERQANTGELFF
v_call: TRBV6-5
clone_size: .
d_call: .
j_call: TRBJ2-2

cdr3_nt: TGTGCCAGCAGCCAAGAAGGGGAAACCAATCAGCCCCAGCATTTT
cdr3_aa: CASSQEGETNQPQHF
v_call: TRBV4-2
clone_size: medium-sized
d_call: .
j_call: TRBJ1-5

cdr3_nt: TGCAGCGTTGTCTACAGCGGGAGCTCCTACGAGCAGTACTTC
cdr3_aa: CSVVYSGSSYEQYF
v_call: TRBV29-1
clone_size: few
d_call: TRBD2
j_call: TRBJ2-7

cdr3_nt: TGTGCCAGCAGAGCGGGGACTCAGCCCCAGCATTTT
cdr3_aa: CASRAGTQPQHF
v_call: TRBV7-9
clone_size: large
d_call: .
j_call: TRBJ1-5

cdr3_nt: TGTGCCAGCAGCTCCCTGACTAGCGGCACAGATACGCAGTATTTT
cdr3_aa: CASSSLTSGTDTQYF
v_call: TRBV7-9
clone_size: .
d_call: TRBD2
j_call: TRBJ2-3

cdr3_nt: TGTGCCAGCAGCAGACGGAACACCGGGGAGCTGTTTTTT
cdr3_aa: CASSRRNTGELFF
v_call: TRBV7-3
clone_size: .
d_call: .
j_call: TRBJ2-2

cdr3_nt: TGTGCCAGCACCCGGGATAGGGGGGGCACTGAAGCTTTCTTT
cdr3_aa: CASTRDRGGTEAFF
v_call: TRBV28
clone_size: .
d_call: .
j_call: TRBJ1-1

cdr3_nt: TGTGCCAGCAGCCCCGCGAGTGATCGCGAGCAGTACTTC
cdr3_aa: CASSPASDREQYF
v_call: TRBV5-4
clone_size: .
d_call: .
j_call: TRBJ2-7

cdr3_nt: TGCGCCAGCAGCTTGGAGGGGCAGGGGACCCAGTACTTC
cdr3_aa: CASSLEGQGTQYF
v_call: TRBV5-1
clone_size: .
d_call: .
j_call: TRBJ2-5